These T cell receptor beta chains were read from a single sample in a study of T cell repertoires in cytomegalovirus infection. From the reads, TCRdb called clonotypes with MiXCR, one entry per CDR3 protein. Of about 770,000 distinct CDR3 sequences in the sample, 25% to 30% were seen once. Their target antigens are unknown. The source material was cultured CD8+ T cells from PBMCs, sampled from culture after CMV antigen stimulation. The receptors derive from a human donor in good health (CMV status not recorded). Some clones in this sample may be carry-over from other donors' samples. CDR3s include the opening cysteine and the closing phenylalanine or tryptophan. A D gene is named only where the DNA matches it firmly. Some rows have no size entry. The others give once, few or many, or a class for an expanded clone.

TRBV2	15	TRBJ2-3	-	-	TGTGCCAGCCCCTTGATGGCAGGGTTGTCAGATACGCAGTATTTT	CASPLMAGLSDTQYF
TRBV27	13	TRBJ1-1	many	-	TGTGCCAGCAGTTTATCCGCGAACACTGAAGCTTTCTTT	CASSLSANTEAFF
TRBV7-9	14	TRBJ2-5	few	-	TGTGCCAGCAGCGGAGAGGGGGGAACAGAGACCCAGTACTTC	CASSGEGGTETQYF
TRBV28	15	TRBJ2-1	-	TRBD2	TGTGCCAGCACCCCAGATCTAGCGGGGCATAATGAGCAGTTCTTC	CASTPDLAGHNEQFF
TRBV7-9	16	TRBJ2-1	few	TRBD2	TGTGCCAGCAGCCCTGGACTAGCGGTTAGTTACAATGAGCAGTTCTTC	CASSPGLAVSYNEQFF
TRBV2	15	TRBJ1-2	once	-	TGTGCCAGCAGTGAATATGTGCGGTCGAACTATGGCTACACCTTC	CASSEYVRSNYGYTF
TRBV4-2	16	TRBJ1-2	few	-	TGTGCCAGCAGCCACCCGACGCCGGACACCAACTATGGCTACACCTTC	CASSHPTPDTNYGYTF
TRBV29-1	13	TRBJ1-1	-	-	TGCAGCATCCTAACAGGCCGGTCCACTGAAGCTTTCTTT	CSILTGRSTEAFF
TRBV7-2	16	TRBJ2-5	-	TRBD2	TGTGCCAGCAGCTCCACTAGCGGGGGGGTCCAAGAGACCCAGTACTTC	CASSSTSGGVQETQYF
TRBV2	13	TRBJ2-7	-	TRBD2	TGTGCCACCTTGGGGACTAGCGGGGGCGAGCAGTACTTC	CATLGTSGGEQYF
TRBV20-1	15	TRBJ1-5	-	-	TGCAGTGCTAGAGATCTGGGGAGGGGAAGTCAGCCCCAGCATTTT	CSARDLGRGSQPQHF
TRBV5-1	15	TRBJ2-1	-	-	TGCGCCAGCAGCGCGCCGGGACTTAGCGGCCATGAGCAGTTCTTC	CASSAPGLSGHEQFF
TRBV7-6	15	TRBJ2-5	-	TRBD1	TGTGCCAGCAGTAATAACAGGGGATTGCGAGAGACCCAGTACTTC	CASSNNRGLRETQYF
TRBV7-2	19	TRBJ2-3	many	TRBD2	TGTGCCAGCAGCGAACCCCGAAGCGGGGACCCACTACCCACAGATACGCAGTATTTT	CASSEPRSGDPLPTDTQYF
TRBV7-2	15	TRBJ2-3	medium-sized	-	TGTGCCAGCAGCCCCTCTTATCTTAGCACAGATACGCAGTATTTT	CASSPSYLSTDTQYF
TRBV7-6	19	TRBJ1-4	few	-	TGTGCCAGCAGCTTAGGGTCCCAGCTGACCCGCGAAGCTAATGAAAAACTGTTTTTT	CASSLGSQLTREANEKLFF
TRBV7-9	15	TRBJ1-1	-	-	TGTGCCAGCAGCTTGCGACCGGCCTTTAACACTGAAGCTTTCTTT	CASSLRPAFNTEAFF
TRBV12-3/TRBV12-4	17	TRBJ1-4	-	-	TGTGCCAGCAGTCTAGCCCTAACTGACAGATCTAATGAAAAACTGTTTTTT	CASSLALTDRSNEKLFF